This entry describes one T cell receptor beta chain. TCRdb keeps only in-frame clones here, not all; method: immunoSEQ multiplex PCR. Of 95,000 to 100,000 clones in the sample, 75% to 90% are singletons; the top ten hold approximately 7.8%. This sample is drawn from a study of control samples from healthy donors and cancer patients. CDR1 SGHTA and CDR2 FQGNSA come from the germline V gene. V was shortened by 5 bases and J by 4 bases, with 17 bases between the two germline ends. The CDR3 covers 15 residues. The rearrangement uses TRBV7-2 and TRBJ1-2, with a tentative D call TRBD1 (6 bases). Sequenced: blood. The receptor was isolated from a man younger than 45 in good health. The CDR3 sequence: CASSASRGLSYGYTF. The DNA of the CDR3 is TGTGCCAGCAGCGCCAGCAGGGGTCTGAGCTATGGCTACACCTTC.